The text below deals with one TCR beta chain. These data originate in a study of blood T cell repertoires in COVID-19. Germline values: CDR1 SGHVS, CDR2 FQNEAQ. The CDR3 has 16 amino acids. The junction had 5 bases not matched to a gene; V was cut back by 0 bases and J by 2 bases. Profiled with immunoSEQ multiplex PCR; TCRdb holds only in-frame clones, not every one. The table lists roughly 330,000 clones, over 75% of them singletons. The V and J genes are TRBV7-8 and TRBJ2-5; 8 bases fit TRBD2. Sequenced input: PBMCs or T cells enriched from blood (not recorded which). This TCR came from a woman aged 25-40 years who had recovered from COVID-19. The CDR3 DNA is TGTGCCAGCAGCTTAGCGCGACTAGCGAGGCAAGAGACCCAGTACTTC. Translation: CASSLARLARQETQYF.